A selection of T cell receptor beta chains follows, all from one sample in a study of blood T cell repertoires in COVID-19. The data were produced by immunoSEQ multiplex PCR, yet TCRdb's version contains in-frame clones alone and is incomplete. The data hold approximately 85,000 clones, with about nine tenths observed a single time. Sequencing was carried out using peripheral blood. Every receptor here comes from a man aged 45-65 years with active or convalescent COVID-19. Both conserved end residues are part of each CDR3. The D gene is left open where the match is weak. Size is stated for part of the rows, as once, few or many counts, or as a class when the clone is expanded.

clone_size	j_call	d_call	v_call	cdr3_nt	cdr3_aa
once	TRBJ2-3	.	TRBV27	TGTGCCAGCAGTTATCGACTACCCCCTGGCACAGATACGCAGTATTTT	CASSYRLPPGTDTQYF
.	TRBJ2-1	TRBD1	TRBV3-1/TRBV3-2	TGTGCCAGCAGCCTGACAGGGGGTGAGCAGTTCTTC	CASSLTGGEQFF
.	TRBJ1-1	.	TRBV4-2	TGTGCCAGCAGCCAAGAGGATCCACGAAGAGGCACTGAAGCTTTCTTT	CASSQEDPRRGTEAFF
.	TRBJ2-4	.	TRBV18	TGTGCCAGCTCCGGGAGTCTAGCCAAAAACATTCAGTACTTC	CASSGSLAKNIQYF
once	TRBJ2-1	TRBD1	TRBV5-5	TGTGCCAGCAGCCGGAGGGCGGGACAGGCTCCCAATGAGCAGTTCTTC	CASSRRAGQAPNEQFF
.	TRBJ2-5	TRBD2	TRBV2	TGTGCCAGCAGTGGCGATAGCGGGAAGAGAGAGACCCAGTACTTC	CASSGDSGKRETQYF
.	TRBJ2-7	TRBD1	TRBV9	TGTGCCAGCAGCCGGGGACAGGGGGAATACGAGCAGTACTTC	CASSRGQGEYEQYF
.	TRBJ2-5	.	TRBV29-1	TGCAGCGTTGGGGGCAGGGGAAACCAAGAGACCCAGTACTTC	CSVGGRGNQETQYF
.	TRBJ2-1	TRBD2	TRBV20-1	TGCAGTGCTAGTGACGGGACTAGCGGGAGGAGTCTCCAGTTCTTC	CSASDGTSGRSLQFF
few	TRBJ1-3	TRBD1	TRBV11-2	TGTGCCAGCAGCCTAACTTTGGACAGGGGATTGGGAAACACCATATATTTT	CASSLTLDRGLGNTIYF
.	TRBJ1-3	TRBD1	TRBV12-3/TRBV12-4	TGTGCCAGGGACAGGGTATCTGGAAACACCATATATTTT	CARDRVSGNTIYF
.	TRBJ1-2	TRBD1	TRBV7-9	TGTGCCAGCAGATATCCGGGACAGAACTATGGCTACACCTTC	CASRYPGQNYGYTF
.	TRBJ2-7	TRBD1	TRBV11-3	TGTGCCAGCAGCTTGCGACAGGGGGCGGGGGAGCAGTACTTC	CASSLRQGAGEQYF
.	TRBJ2-7	.	TRBV24-1	TGTGCCACCAGTGATTGCCGAGCACCAAGATATTACGAGCAGTACTTC	CATSDCRAPRYYEQYF
.	TRBJ2-1	TRBD2	TRBV24-1	TGTGCCACCAGTGTTAACGGCGCGGGAGTCTACAATGAGCAGTTCTTC	CATSVNGAGVYNEQFF
.	TRBJ1-6	TRBD1	TRBV10-1	TGCGCTACCTCGACAGGGGTTGATTCACCCCTCCACTTT	CATSTGVDSPLHF
.	TRBJ2-3	.	TRBV2	TGTGCCAGCAGGCGAGACAGCCTCACAGATACGCAGTATTTT	CASRRDSLTDTQYF
.	TRBJ1-6	.	TRBV10-3	TGTGCCACGTTATCCCAGCGGGGCTACAATTCACCCCTCCACTTT	CATLSQRGYNSPLHF
.	TRBJ1-2	.	TRBV15	TGTGCCACCAGCAGCAGGGGTGGATATAACTATGGCTACACCTTC	CATSSRGGYNYGYTF
.	TRBJ2-1	TRBD1	TRBV30	TGTGCCTGGAGTCAGGGGGCGGCGAGGTACAATGAGCAGTTCTTC	CAWSQGAARYNEQFF
.	TRBJ2-1	TRBD1	TRBV5-1	TGCGCCAGCAGTCCCTTCCAGGGGGCTCACAATGAGCAGTTCTTC	CASSPFQGAHNEQFF
.	TRBJ2-5	.	TRBV6-1	TGTGCCAGCAGTGACCTGATCAGTCTCCCCAGAAGATGGGAGACCCAGTACTTC	CASSDLISLPRRWETQYF
.	TRBJ2-7	.	TRBV19	TGTGCCAGTAAACCTACAGTAAACACCTACGAGCAGTACTTC	CASKPTVNTYEQYF
.	TRBJ2-7	.	TRBV10-1	TGCGCCAGCAGTGAGTTTACAGCTTACGAGCAGTACTTC	CASSEFTAYEQYF
.	TRBJ1-2	.	TRBV28	TGTGCCAGCAGTTTAGGAGATATCAATGGCTACACCTTC	CASSLGDINGYTF
.	TRBJ2-3	.	TRBV5-4	TGTGCCAGCAGCTTGGTTCGTGGGGGGTCGCAGTATTTT	CASSLVRGGSQYF
.	TRBJ1-4	.	TRBV24-1	TGTGCCACCAGTGACCCACGGACAGTTAATGAAAAACTGTTTTTT	CATSDPRTVNEKLFF
.	TRBJ2-7	TRBD1	TRBV28	TGTGCCAGCAGTCCAGGACAGGCCGCCTACGAGCAGTACTTC	CASSPGQAAYEQYF
.	TRBJ1-5	.	TRBV19	TGTGCCAGTAGTATAGCACCCGCAGGGAATCAGCCCCAGCATTTT	CASSIAPAGNQPQHF
.	TRBJ2-7	.	TRBV18	TGTGCCAGCTCACCACTAGGCCAATCCGCCCGAGGGAACGAGCAGTACTTC	CASSPLGQSARGNEQYF
.	TRBJ2-7	.	TRBV6-5	TGTGCCAGCAGACCCCCCGGAGAATACGAGCAGTACTTC	CASRPPGEYEQYF
.	TRBJ2-1	.	TRBV5-1	TGCGCCAGCAGCGGGACCGGGACACTCAAAAGGGATGAGCAGTTCTTC	CASSGTGTLKRDEQFF
.	TRBJ2-1	.	TRBV10-3	TGTGCCATCAGTGAGTCGGGGAGGTCCTACAATGAGCAGTTCTTC	CAISESGRSYNEQFF
.	TRBJ1-4	.	TRBV29-1	TGCAGCGTTGAGATAGGGGGGGGAACTAATGAAAAACTGTTTTTT	CSVEIGGGTNEKLFF
.	TRBJ1-5	.	TRBV2	TGTGCCAGCCGGGAAAGCCTCAATCAGCCCCAGCATTTT	CASRESLNQPQHF
once	TRBJ2-7	.	TRBV23-1	TGCGCCAGCAGTCAAGCTTACAGGGGAGGCGAGCAGTACTTC	CASSQAYRGGEQYF
.	TRBJ2-1	TRBD2	TRBV28	TGTGCCAGCAGTACAGGACTAGCCCCGAGCTCCTACAATGAGCAGTTCTTC	CASSTGLAPSSYNEQFF
.	TRBJ2-2	.	TRBV30	TGTGCCTGGAGTGTAATGAGCACCGGGGAGCTGTTTTTT	CAWSVMSTGELFF
.	TRBJ1-2	.	TRBV7-2	TGTGCCAGCAGCTTAAGATCACAGGGCTATGGCTACACCTTC	CASSLRSQGYGYTF
.	TRBJ1-5	.	TRBV6-5	TGTGCCAGCAGTCCTGAGGTGAATCAGCCCCAGCATTTT	CASSPEVNQPQHF
.	TRBJ2-7	.	TRBV29-1	TGCAGCGTTCTCGAGACCTACGAGCAGTACTTC	CSVLETYEQYF
.	TRBJ2-1	TRBD2	TRBV29-1	TGCAGCGTTGAAGATCCTTTAGGGCGCCTAGCGGGAGCTCAAGAGGACAATGAGCAGTTCTTC	CSVEDPLGRLAGAQEDNEQFF
.	TRBJ1-1	.	TRBV6-2/TRBV6-3	TGTGCCAGCAGTTACGGGGCAGCCCTTTTCATGAACACTGAAGCTTTCTTT	CASSYGAALFMNTEAFF
.	TRBJ1-5	.	TRBV5-8	TGTGCCAGCAGCCCGGGACTCTTCAATCAGCCCCAGCATTTT	CASSPGLFNQPQHF
.	TRBJ2-7	TRBD1	TRBV5-1	TGCGCCAGCAGCTTGCAGGGGGCGCGAGGCGAGCAGTACTTC	CASSLQGARGEQYF
.	TRBJ2-2	TRBD2	TRBV7-9	TGTGCCAGCATCAAGACTAGCGGGAGAAATGCCGGGGAGCTGTTTTTT	CASIKTSGRNAGELFF
few	TRBJ2-3	.	TRBV2	TGTGCCAGCCCCCCTAGGGGGGGATCAACAGATACGCAGTATTTT	CASPPRGGSTDTQYF
.	TRBJ1-6	TRBD1	TRBV15	TGTGCCACCAGCAGTAACCCGGGACAGGGCTATATCGCCCTCCACTTT	CATSSNPGQGYIALHF
.	TRBJ2-3	TRBD2	TRBV7-9	TGTGCCAGCAGCTCCCACGAACTTAGCGGGGGGGCGGTAGATACGCAGTATTTT	CASSSHELSGGAVDTQYF
.	TRBJ2-5	TRBD2	TRBV27	TGTGCCAGCAGTTTATCACGGGGAGGGGAGACCCAGTACTTC	CASSLSRGGETQYF
.	TRBJ1-5	TRBD1	TRBV4-3	TGCGCCAGCAGCTATAGACAGGGGAATCAGCCCCAGCATTTT	CASSYRQGNQPQHF
.	TRBJ2-7	TRBD1	TRBV5-5	TGTGCCAGCAGCTTGGCGGGGACAGGATCCTACGAGCAGTACTTC	CASSLAGTGSYEQYF
few	TRBJ2-1	.	TRBV6-2/TRBV6-3	TGTGCCAGCAGTGATCAGGACTTCACCTACAATGAGCAGTTCTTC	CASSDQDFTYNEQFF
.	TRBJ1-1	.	TRBV5-1	TGCGCCAGCGGACCCGAACAGGGCACTGAAGCTTTCTTT	CASGPEQGTEAFF
.	TRBJ1-2	TRBD1	TRBV24-1	TGTGCCACCAGTGAAGCAGGGGGAAGAGGCTACACCTTC	CATSEAGGRGYTF
.	TRBJ1-5	.	TRBV19	TGTGCCAGTGAAACAGTTCACAATCAGCCCCAGCATTTT	CASETVHNQPQHF
.	TRBJ2-3	TRBD1	TRBV6-1	TGTGCCAGCAGTGAGACTATAACAGGGGTTTTCAGGAGGGATACGCAGTATTTT	CASSETITGVFRRDTQYF
.	TRBJ2-7	TRBD1	TRBV18	TGTGCCAGCTCACCACGCTCGGGACAGGGTCGGTACGAGCAGTACTTC	CASSPRSGQGRYEQYF
.	TRBJ2-1	.	TRBV30	TGTGCCTGGAGTGGCAGGGGCAATGAGCAGTTCTTC	CAWSGRGNEQFF